This TCR beta chain was recorded in a study of STAT5B mutations in CD4+ large granular lymphocyte leukemia. Findings and limits, study-wide: No patients shared main leukemic clonotypes, though about 25% appeared at low frequency elsewhere.

The table came from immunoSEQ multiplex PCR; TCRdb's copy has only in-frame clones and leaves some out. In the table there are roughly 30,000 clones, around 76% of which are singletons. Controls came from buffy coats of healthy blood donors. On this clone: What it binds is unknown.

From germline, CDR1 is MNHNY and CDR2 SVGAGI (reference sequence). J was trimmed by 3 bases and V by 2 bases; bases with no gene match: 7. This CDR3 contains 16 residues. Sequencing used CD4+ T cells from blood buffy coats. The chain has TRBV6-6 and TRBJ2-1, with 7 positions matching TRBD1. The clonotype comes from a human donor in good health. The CDR3 DNA reads as TGTGCCAGCAGTTACGTGACAGGGTTGGTCTACAATGAGCAGTTCTTC. This codes for CASSYVTGLVYNEQFF.